This T cell receptor (beta chain) was recovered during a study of cytomegalovirus exposure and HLA in healthy donors. General observations from the study: Listed as cytomegalovirus-associated were more than 150 TCR beta chains. Follow-up analysis found HLA locus-dependent TCR association rates, highest for DRB1 and lowest for HLA-C. Researchers reported in a later analysis that a missense DCLRE1C variant was tied to TCR beta V- and J-gene trimming. A few CMV-associated chains were confirmed in vitro to be specific for CMV antigens.

To note about this clone: Its target is not known.

60 Vbeta and 13 Jbeta primers were used in PCR. Some clones are missing from TCRdb's copy, which holds only in-frame ones; the method was immunoSEQ multiplex PCR. The repertoire has about 120,000 clones, under 85% of them found once; the top ten carry around 8.5%. V lost 9 bases, J lost 1 base, and 3 bases stayed unmatched. The CDR3 contains 14 residues. CDR1 and CDR2 (germline): SNHLY, FYNNEI. Sequencing used PBMCs. The rearrangement uses TRBV2 and TRBJ2-3; 11 nucleotides align to TRBD2. The TCR originated in a woman aged 50 to 60 in good health and CMV-seropositive. The CDR3, as DNA: TGTGCCAGTTCGACTAGCGGGGGCACAGATACGCAGTATTTT. It specifies CASSTSGGTDTQYF.